The rows below give T cell receptor beta chains drawn from one sample of a study of T cells in Graves' hyperthyroidism and ophthalmopathy. TCRdb re-called the multiplex PCR reads through MiXCR, storing one row per CDR3 protein. The repertoire holds about 400,000 distinct CDR3 sequences, with around 16% as singletons. The sample taken for sequencing was blood. The source is a woman aged 18-29 years with Graves' hyperthyroidism. Both conserved end residues are trimmed from each CDR3.

TRBV28	ASSLAGRAGEQF
TRBV4-1	ASSQAGTINQPQH
TRBV16	ASSQGGGNYGYT
TRBV6-1	ASTRNLPSGTSGRVANYNEQF
TRBV19	ASTTTSGRAGTGELF
TRBV3-1	ASSQNSGTGGKGYT
TRBV5-4	ASSLNDRGHEQY
TRBV6-5	ASSYGPTYEQY
TRBV20-1	SARDEQGAF
TRBV6-1	ASSEEGRLSGYT
TRBV19	ASSIGGAATGYT
TRBV3-1	ASSQEGANYGYT
TRBV6-1	ASSRTRDSLNTEAF
TRBV3-1	ASSQPGTSGGALSYNEQF
TRBV10-1	ASSESSSGRKQF
TRBV5-1	ASGSGQNTGELF
TRBV11-2	ASSFAHLASGGNTQY
TRBV19	ASSSRGWLAFDEQY